This TCR beta chain originates from a study of response to subunit inactivated influenza vaccine. Study observations and caveats: Only a handful of new T cells, the authors suggested, are recruited with each seasonal influenza vaccination.

This CDR3 has 15 amino acids. CDR1 and CDR2 (germline): SGHRS, YFSETQ. The V and J ends lost 0 bases and 5 bases respectively, with 15 bases between them. There are many counts of this clonotype. Antigen unknown. TCRdb itself ran the RT-PCR reads through MiXCR, one entry per CDR3 protein. The data show 500,000 to 650,000 distinct CDR3 sequences, 7.6% seen once. The TCR was taken from a man in his fifties or sixties who received an inactivated influenza vaccine. The J gene is TRBJ2-7, the V gene TRBV5-1; D is unclear. Specimen: PBMCs from blood, collected less than 30 months after vaccination. CDR3 protein: CASSLAPNRNNEQYF. The CDR3 DNA follows: TGCGCCAGCAGCTTGGCCCCGAACAGAAACAACGAGCAGTACTTC.